The 11 T cell receptor beta chains reported below all come from one sample, sequenced in a study of Ad26.COV2.S vaccination and SARS-CoV-2 variants. Treatment defined: around 19 received Ad26.COV2.S at low or high dose, single or two shots; 5 received placebo; per-sample allocation not given. Sampling took place 63 days after the first vaccine or placebo injection. Some clones are missing from TCRdb's copy, which holds only in-frame ones; the method was immunoSEQ multiplex PCR. The sample yields around 300,000 clones, roughly 90% seen once. Specimen: peripheral blood, collected in a trial of Ad26.COV2.S vaccine versus placebo. These receptors were collected from a person aged 18-60 years who received the Ad26.COV2.S COVID-19 vaccine or a placebo.

This chain links TRBV4-1 with TRBJ2-1, with D maybe TRBD2 (5 bases). This CDR3 has 14 residues. Germline lookup yields CDR1 MGHRA and CDR2 YSYEKL. The ends were cut back, 1 base at V and 6 bases at J, with 10 bases in the middle. The CDR3 sequence is CASSQGGLGNEQFF. CDR3 nucleotides: TGCGCCAGCAGCCAAGGAGGGTTGGGCAATGAGCAGTTCTTC.

The V gene is TRBV5-1, the J gene TRBJ2-3, with D uncertain. V lost 3 bases to trimming and J lost 0 bases, with 2 bases between them. Per germline, CDR1 SGHRS and CDR2 YFSETQ. This CDR3 spans 12 amino acids. The CDR3 coding sequence is TGCGCCAGCAGCTCTAGCACAGATACGCAGTATTTT. This codes for CASSSSTDTQYF.

V and J are TRBV28 and TRBJ2-1, with 16 bases aligning to TRBD2. Trimming cost V 6 bases and J 10 bases; bases outside gene matches: 6. The CDR3 covers 15 residues. The germline V gene has CDR1 MDHEN and CDR2 SYDVKM. The CDR3 spells CASSLPGLAGGEQFF. CDR3 coding DNA: TGTGCCAGCAGCCTACCGGGACTAGCGGGGGGGGAGCAGTTCTTC.

This clone appeared once. The chain is built from TRBV12-3 or TRBV12-4 and TRBJ1-1, with D possibly TRBD1 on 5 matching bases. Trimming removed 2 bases from V and 10 bases from J, with 11 bases in between. The CDR3 extends over 12 amino acids. The CDR3 nucleotides read TGTGCCAGCAGTTTACAGGGAATGGGAGCTTTCTTT. Protein: CASSLQGMGAFF.

V and J are TRBV5-4 and TRBJ2-1; the match to TRBD2 covers 9 bases. V shed 2 bases, J shed 6 bases, and the junction held 6 bases outside the gene matches. Per germline, CDR1 SGHNT and CDR2 YYREEE (reference sequence). This CDR3 contains 15 residues. The CDR3 bases are TGTGCCAGCAGCTTAGGACTAGCGCGACCCAATGAGCAGTTCTTC. Its translation: CASSLGLARPNEQFF. The variable domain in full, completed from reference TRBV5-4 and TRBJ2-1, reads ETGVTQSPTHLIKTRGQQVTLRCSSQSGHNTVSWYQQALGQGPQFIFQYYREEENGRGNFPPRFSGLQFPNYSSELNVNALELDDSALYLCASSLGLARPNEQFFGPGTRLTVL.

The chain combines TRBV2 with TRBJ1-2; a weak D match, TRBD1 (6 bases). The V end lost 6 bases, the J end lost 7 bases, and 18 bases lay between the germline ends. In germline, CDR1 is SNHLY, CDR2 FYNNEI. This CDR3 region has 14 residues. CDR3 coding DNA: TGTGCCAGCAGCGACCTCGGGGGGGCGAGTGGCTACACCTTC. Translated, it gives CASSDLGGASGYTF.

V is TRBV7-9 and J is TRBJ2-5; 8 bases fit TRBD1. CDR1 SEHNR and CDR2 FQNEAQ come from the germline V gene (reference sequence). Trimming took 1 base from V and 5 from J; bases not matched to a gene: 6. This CDR3 is 15 amino acids long. CDR3 sequence (DNA): TGTGCCAGCAGCTTAGGGACAGGGCTCGTTGAGACCCAGTACTTC. This codes for CASSLGTGLVETQYF.

The V gene is TRBV5-4, the J gene TRBJ2-3; D gene unclear. V lost 3 bases to trimming and J lost 2 bases, with 7 bases between them. This CDR3 comprises 13 residues. Germline V gene sequence: CDR1 SGHNT, CDR2 YYREEE (reference sequence). The CDR3 reads CASSSTLTDTQYF. In nucleotides, the CDR3 is TGTGCCAGCAGCTCGACCCTCACAGATACGCAGTATTTT.

The J gene is TRBJ2-1, the V gene TRBV5-6, with a possible D match to TRBD2 (5 bases). The CDR3 extends over 11 amino acids. V dropped 0 bases and J dropped 13 bases, with 8 bases sitting between them. Germline values: CDR1 SGHDT, CDR2 YYEEEE. CDR3 nucleotides: TGTGCCAGCAGCTTGGCGGGGAGTCAGTTCTTC. It codes for CASSLAGSQFF.

The sample holds one count of this clone. This sequence joins TRBV5-6 and TRBJ2-1; 8 bases fit TRBD1. Germline CDR1 is SGHDT and CDR2 is YYEEEE. V shed 4 bases and J 6 bases; nucleotides not matched to a gene: 9. The CDR3 is 15 residues long. The DNA for the CDR3 is TGTGCCAGCAGCCGATCCGGGACAGGCCCCAATGAGCAGTTCTTC. Translation: CASSRSGTGPNEQFF.

This clone was counted a few times. V is TRBV6-2 or TRBV6-3 and J is TRBJ2-7, with 13 positions matching TRBD2. The ends lost 4 bases at V and 5 bases at J; junction bases unmatched: 5. The germline gives CDR1 MNHEY, CDR2 SVGEGT. The CDR3 is 15 amino acids. CDR3 region: CASSFGLAGVHEQYV. The CDR3 DNA reads TGTGCCAGCAGTTTCGGACTAGCGGGAGTTCACGAGCAGTACGTC.